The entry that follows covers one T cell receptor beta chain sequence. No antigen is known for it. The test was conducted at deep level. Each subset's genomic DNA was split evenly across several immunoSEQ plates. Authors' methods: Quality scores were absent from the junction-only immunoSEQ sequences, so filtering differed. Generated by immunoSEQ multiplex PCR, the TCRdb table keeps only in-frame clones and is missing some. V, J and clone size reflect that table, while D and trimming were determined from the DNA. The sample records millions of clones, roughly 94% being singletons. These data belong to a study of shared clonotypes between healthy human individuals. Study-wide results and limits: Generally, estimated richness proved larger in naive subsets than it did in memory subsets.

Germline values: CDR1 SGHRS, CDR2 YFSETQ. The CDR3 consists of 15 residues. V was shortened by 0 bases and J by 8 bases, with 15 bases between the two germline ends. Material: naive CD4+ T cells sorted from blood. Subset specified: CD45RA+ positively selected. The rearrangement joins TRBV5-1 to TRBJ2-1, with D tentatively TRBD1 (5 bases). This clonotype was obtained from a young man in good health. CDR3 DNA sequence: TGCGCCAGCAGCTTGGGGGGCAGACATGCGGATGAGCAGTTCTTC. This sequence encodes CASSLGGRHADEQFF.